This T cell receptor (beta chain) was recovered during a study of blood T cell repertoires in COVID-19. Study as a whole: Sites in the United States, Italy and Spain provided acute and convalescent COVID-19 samples. In each case, the material was cDNA or gDNA derived from T cells, B-cell-depleted T cells, or PBMCs.

Original data processing: Amplification from reference gene primers served as the basis for estimated nucleated cell counts. Clones were sequenced by immunoSEQ multiplex PCR, and TCRdb holds only the in-frame ones, with some missing. Clonal size and the V and J genes are those of that table, whereas D and trimming came from the DNA. Of 150,000 to 200,000 clones listed, 82% were seen once; the top ten hold 20% to 25%. V lost 0 bases, J lost 4 bases, and 17 bases lay in between. The CDR3 runs to 17 residues. CDR1 and CDR2 from the germline V gene are SGHRS and YFSETQ. The specimen was peripheral blood. The genes are TRBV5-1 and TRBJ2-1; weak D call: TRBD2 (5 bases). This receptor was taken from a woman older than 75 with acute or convalescent COVID-19. The CDR3 loop is CASSLELVNVVYNEQFF. The CDR3 DNA sequence: TGCGCCAGCAGCTTGGAACTAGTGAATGTGGTATACAATGAGCAGTTCTTC. Full variable domain (remainder filled in from reference TRBV5-1 and TRBJ2-1): KAGVTQTPRYLIKTRGQQVTLSCSPISGHRSVSWYQQTPGQGLQFLFEYFSETQRNKGNFPGRFSGRQFSNSRSEMNVSTLELGDSALYLCASSLELVNVVYNEQFFGPGTRLTVL.